The present entry profiles one T cell receptor (beta chain) with its context. This entry belongs to a study of blood T cell repertoires in COVID-19. The assay was immunoSEQ multiplex PCR, and TCRdb's table has in-frame clones only and misses some. In the table there are over 150,000 clones, approximately 84% of which are singletons. Germline lookup yields CDR1 MDHEN and CDR2 SYDVKM. This CDR3 is built from 13 residues. Trimming left V 6 bases short and J 4 bases short, with 12 bases between. This TCR derives from a woman in her twenties or thirties who had recovered from COVID-19. The sample comprised PBMCs or T cells enriched from blood (not recorded which). The chain recombines TRBV28 with TRBJ1-2; D is unresolved. CDR3 nucleotides: TGTGCCAGCAGGGGCCCCATTCCCTATGGCTACACCTTC. This gives the protein CASRGPIPYGYTF.